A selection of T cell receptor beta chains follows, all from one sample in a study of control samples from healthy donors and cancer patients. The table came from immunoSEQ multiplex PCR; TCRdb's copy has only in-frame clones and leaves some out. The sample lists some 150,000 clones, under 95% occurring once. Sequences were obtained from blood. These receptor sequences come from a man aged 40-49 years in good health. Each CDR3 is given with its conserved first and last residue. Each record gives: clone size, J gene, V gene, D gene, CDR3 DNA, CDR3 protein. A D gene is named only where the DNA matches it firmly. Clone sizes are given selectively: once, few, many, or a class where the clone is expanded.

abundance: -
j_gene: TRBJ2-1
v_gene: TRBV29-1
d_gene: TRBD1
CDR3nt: TGCAGCGCCCGTACAGGGGATAATGAGCAGTTCTTC
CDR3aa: CSARTGDNEQFF

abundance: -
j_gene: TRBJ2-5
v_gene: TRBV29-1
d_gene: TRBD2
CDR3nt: TGCAGCGCCGCGGGGGTTGGGGAGACCCAGTACTTC
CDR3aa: CSAAGVGETQYF

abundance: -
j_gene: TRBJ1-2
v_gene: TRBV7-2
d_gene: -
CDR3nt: TGTGCCAGCAGCTCCCTGGGGGGGGGTTATGGCTACACCTTC
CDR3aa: CASSSLGGGYGYTF

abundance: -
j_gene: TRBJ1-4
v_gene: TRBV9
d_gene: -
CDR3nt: TGTGCCAGCAGCGTTGGAAACACCGCAACTAATGAAAAACTGTTTTTT
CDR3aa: CASSVGNTATNEKLFF

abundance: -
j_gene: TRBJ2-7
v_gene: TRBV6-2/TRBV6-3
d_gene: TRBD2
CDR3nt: TGTGCCAGCAGTGCGTGGACTAGCGGGGGCCCCTACGAGCAGTACTTC
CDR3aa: CASSAWTSGGPYEQYF

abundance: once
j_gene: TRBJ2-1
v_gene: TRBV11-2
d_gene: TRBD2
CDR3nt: TGTGCCAGCAGACCAACTAGCGGGAAGTGGTATGAGCAGTTCTTC
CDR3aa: CASRPTSGKWYEQFF

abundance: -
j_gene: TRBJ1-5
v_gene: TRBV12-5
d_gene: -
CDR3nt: TGTGCTAGTGGTTTGGTCAGTAATCAGCCCCAGCATTTT
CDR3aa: CASGLVSNQPQHF

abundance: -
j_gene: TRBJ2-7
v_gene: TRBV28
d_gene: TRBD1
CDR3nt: TGTGCCAGCCTCGGGGACAGTTCCTACGAGCAGTACTTC
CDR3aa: CASLGDSSYEQYF

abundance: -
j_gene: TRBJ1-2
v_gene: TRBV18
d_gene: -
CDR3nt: TGTGCCAGCTCACCAGAGGGGTTGATCAACAGGTTTCCGCGGGGCTACACCTTC
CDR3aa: CASSPEGLINRFPRGYTF

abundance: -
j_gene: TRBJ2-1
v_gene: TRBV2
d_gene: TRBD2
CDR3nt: TGTGCCAGCAGTGACGTCGGACTAGCGGATTTACCCTCCTACAATGAGCAGTTCTTC
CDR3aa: CASSDVGLADLPSYNEQFF

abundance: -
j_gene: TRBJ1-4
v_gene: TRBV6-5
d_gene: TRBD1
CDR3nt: TGTGCCAGCAGCACCGGACAGGGTGGCGAAAAACTGTTTTTT
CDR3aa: CASSTGQGGEKLFF

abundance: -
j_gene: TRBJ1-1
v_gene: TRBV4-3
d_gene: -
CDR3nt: TGCGCCAGCAGCCAAGCCCCAGGCCCCACTGAAGCTTTCTTT
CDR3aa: CASSQAPGPTEAFF

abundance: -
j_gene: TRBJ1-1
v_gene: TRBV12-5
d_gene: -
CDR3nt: TGTGCTAGTGGTTTGGGGCAAGACACTGAAGCTTTCTTT
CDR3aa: CASGLGQDTEAFF

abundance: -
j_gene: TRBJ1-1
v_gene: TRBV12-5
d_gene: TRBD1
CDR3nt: TGTGCTAGTGGAAATACAGGGGGCACTGAAGCTTTCTTT
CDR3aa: CASGNTGGTEAFF

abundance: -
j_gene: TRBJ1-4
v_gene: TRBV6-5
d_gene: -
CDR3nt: TGTGCCAGCAGTACCGGGACCGGGACTGAAAAACTGTTTTTT
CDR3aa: CASSTGTGTEKLFF

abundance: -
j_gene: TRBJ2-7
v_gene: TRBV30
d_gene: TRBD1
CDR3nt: TGTGCCTGGAGTGGGGACGGACAGGGGAAGTACGAGCAGTACTTC
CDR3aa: CAWSGDGQGKYEQYF

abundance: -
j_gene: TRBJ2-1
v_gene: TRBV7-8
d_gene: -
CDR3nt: TGTGCCAGCAGCGAAACTAGAGACAATGAGCAGTTCTTC
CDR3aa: CASSETRDNEQFF

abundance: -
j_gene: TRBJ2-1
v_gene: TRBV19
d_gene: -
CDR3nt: TGTGCCAGTAGCCGGGACCAAAGCTCCTACAATGAGCAGTTCTTC
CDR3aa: CASSRDQSSYNEQFF

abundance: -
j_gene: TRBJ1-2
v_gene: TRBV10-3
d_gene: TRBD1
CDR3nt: TGTGCCATCAGTAAAGACAGGGAGGATGGCTACACCTTC
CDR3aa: CAISKDREDGYTF

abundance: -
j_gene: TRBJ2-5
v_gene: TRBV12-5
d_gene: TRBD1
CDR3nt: TGTGCTAGTGGTTTGCCGAAAGACAGGGGAGACTCCCAAGAGACCCAGTACTTC
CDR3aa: CASGLPKDRGDSQETQYF

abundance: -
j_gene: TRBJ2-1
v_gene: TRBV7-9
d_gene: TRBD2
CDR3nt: TGTGCCGGGGCCATAGCGGGGACCTACAATGAGCAGTTCTTC
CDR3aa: CAGAIAGTYNEQFF

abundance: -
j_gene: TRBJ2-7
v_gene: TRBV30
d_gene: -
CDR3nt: TGTGCCTTCAAGGAAGGGTACGAGCAGTACTTC
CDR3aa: CAFKEGYEQYF

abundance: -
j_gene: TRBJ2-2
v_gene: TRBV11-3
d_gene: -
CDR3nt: TGTGCCAGCAGCTCCGAGGGAAGCGCGAACACCGGGGAGCTGTTTTTT
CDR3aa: CASSSEGSANTGELFF

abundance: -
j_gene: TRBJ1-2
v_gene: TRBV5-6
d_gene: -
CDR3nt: TGTGCCAGCAGCAGTTGGGGGGTTCGCGGCTACACCTTC
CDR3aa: CASSSWGVRGYTF

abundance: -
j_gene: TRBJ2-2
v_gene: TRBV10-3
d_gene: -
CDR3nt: TGTGCCATCGCCACTCAGGACACGAACACCGGGGAGCTGTTTTTT
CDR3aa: CAIATQDTNTGELFF

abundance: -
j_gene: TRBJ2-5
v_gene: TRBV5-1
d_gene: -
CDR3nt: TGCGCCAGCAGCTTCCAGGGTATTAAAGAGACCCAGTACTTC
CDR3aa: CASSFQGIKETQYF

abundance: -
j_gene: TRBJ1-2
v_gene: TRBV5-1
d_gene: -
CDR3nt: TGCGCCAGCAGCTTGGCCCAGGCCGGCTATGGCTACACCTTC
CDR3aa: CASSLAQAGYGYTF

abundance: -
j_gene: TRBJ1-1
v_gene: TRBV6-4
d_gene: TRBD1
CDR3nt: TGTGCCAGCAGGGGACAGTTTGATTCCAGCACTGAAGCTTTCTTT
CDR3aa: CASRGQFDSSTEAFF

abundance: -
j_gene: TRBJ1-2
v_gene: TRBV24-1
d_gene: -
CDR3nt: TGTGCCACCAGTGACTCAGGGGTGCGAGGCTACACCTTC
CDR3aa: CATSDSGVRGYTF

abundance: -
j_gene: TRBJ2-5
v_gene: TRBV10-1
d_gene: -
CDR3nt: TGCGCCAGCAGTGAGTCACGCGGCCAAGAGACCCAGTACTTC
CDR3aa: CASSESRGQETQYF

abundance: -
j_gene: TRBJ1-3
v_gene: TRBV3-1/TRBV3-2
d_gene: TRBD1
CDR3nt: TGTGCCAGCAGCCAAGATTTACAGGGGGGTGGAAACACCATATATTTT
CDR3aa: CASSQDLQGGGNTIYF

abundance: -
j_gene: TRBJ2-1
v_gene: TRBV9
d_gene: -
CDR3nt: TGTGCCAGCAGCGCAGGTGGTAGGGCGGGTGAGCAGTTCTTC
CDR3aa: CASSAGGRAGEQFF

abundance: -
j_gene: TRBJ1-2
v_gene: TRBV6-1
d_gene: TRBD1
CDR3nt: TGTGCCAGCAGTGAACCCAGGGGGGCGAGGGGCTACACCTTC
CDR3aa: CASSEPRGARGYTF

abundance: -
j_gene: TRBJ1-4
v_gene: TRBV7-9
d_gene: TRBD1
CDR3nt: TGTGCCAGCAGCTTGGGACAGTATGCAACTAATGAAAAACTGTTTTTT
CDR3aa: CASSLGQYATNEKLFF

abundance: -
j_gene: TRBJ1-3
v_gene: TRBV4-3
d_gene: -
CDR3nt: TGCGCCAGCAGCCAAGCCGAAGGGTTTGGAAACACCATATATTTT
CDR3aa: CASSQAEGFGNTIYF

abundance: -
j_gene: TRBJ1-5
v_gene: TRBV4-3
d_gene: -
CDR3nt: TGCGCCAGCAGCCAAGATTTACAGTTCAATCAGCCCCAGCATTTT
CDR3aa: CASSQDLQFNQPQHF

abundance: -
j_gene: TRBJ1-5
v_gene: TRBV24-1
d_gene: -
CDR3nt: TGTGCCACCAGTGATTACCCTAGGCAGGGTATTGGCAATCAGCCCCAGCATTTT
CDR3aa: CATSDYPRQGIGNQPQHF

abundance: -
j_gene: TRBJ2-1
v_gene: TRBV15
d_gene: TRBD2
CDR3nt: TGTGCCACCAGCAGAGATCTGGCAGCGGGAGGGAACAATGAGCAGTTCTTC
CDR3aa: CATSRDLAAGGNNEQFF

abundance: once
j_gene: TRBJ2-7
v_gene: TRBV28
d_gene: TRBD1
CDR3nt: TGTGCCAGCAGTATCATCGTAGGGACAGTAGCCTACGAGCAGTACTTC
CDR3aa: CASSIIVGTVAYEQYF

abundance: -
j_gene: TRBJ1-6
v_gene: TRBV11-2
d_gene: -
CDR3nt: TGTGCCAGCAGTTCCGGGAATTCACCCCTCCACTTT
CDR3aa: CASSSGNSPLHF

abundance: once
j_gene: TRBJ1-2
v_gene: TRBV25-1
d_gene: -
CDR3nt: TGTGCCAGCAGTGAGGACGGACGGTCGGATGGCTACACCTTC
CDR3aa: CASSEDGRSDGYTF

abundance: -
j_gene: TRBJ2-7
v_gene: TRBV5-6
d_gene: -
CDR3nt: TGTGCCAGCAGCTTGGGGGGAAACCCCTACGAGCAGTACTTC
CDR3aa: CASSLGGNPYEQYF

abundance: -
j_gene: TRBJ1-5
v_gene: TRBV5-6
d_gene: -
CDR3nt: TGTGCCAGCAGCTTGAGTGACAACGCGGATCAGCCCCAGCATTTT
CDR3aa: CASSLSDNADQPQHF

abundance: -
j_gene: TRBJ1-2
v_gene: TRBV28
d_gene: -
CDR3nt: TGTGCCAGCAGTTTACCGGGGGCGCTGGGCTACACCTTC
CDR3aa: CASSLPGALGYTF

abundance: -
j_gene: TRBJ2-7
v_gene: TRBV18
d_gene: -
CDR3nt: TGTGCCAGCTCAATACAGAGCTCCTACGAGCAGTACTTC
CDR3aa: CASSIQSSYEQYF

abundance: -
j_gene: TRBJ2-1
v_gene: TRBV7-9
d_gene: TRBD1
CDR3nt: TGTGCCAGCAGCCTCCGGGACAGGGGCAACAATGAGCAGTTCTTC
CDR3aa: CASSLRDRGNNEQFF

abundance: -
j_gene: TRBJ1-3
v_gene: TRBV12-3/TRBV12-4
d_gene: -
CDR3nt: TGTGCCAGCAGCACAACCTACGGAAACACCATATATTTT
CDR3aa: CASSTTYGNTIYF

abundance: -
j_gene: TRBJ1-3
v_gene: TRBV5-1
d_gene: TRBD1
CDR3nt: TGCGCCAGCAGCTCAGGGACAGTAGGCTCTGGAAACACCATATATTTT
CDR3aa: CASSSGTVGSGNTIYF

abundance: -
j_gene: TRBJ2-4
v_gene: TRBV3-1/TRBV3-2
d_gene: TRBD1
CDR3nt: TGTGCCAGCAGCCAAGATCGGACAGGTCAAATCCGAAACATTCAGTACTTC
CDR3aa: CASSQDRTGQIRNIQYF

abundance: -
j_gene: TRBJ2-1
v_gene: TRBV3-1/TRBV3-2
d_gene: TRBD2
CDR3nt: TGTGCCAGCAGCCAAGACCCGGGACTAGCGGGGTCTGAGCAGTTCTTC
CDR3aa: CASSQDPGLAGSEQFF

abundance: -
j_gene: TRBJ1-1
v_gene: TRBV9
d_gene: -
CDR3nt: TGTGCCAGCAGCGGACAGCCTGTGGATACTGAAGCTTTCTTT
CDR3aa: CASSGQPVDTEAFF

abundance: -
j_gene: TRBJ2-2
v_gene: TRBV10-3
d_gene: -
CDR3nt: TGTGCCATCAATTTTAGGGCCGCGAACACCGGGGAGCTGTTTTTT
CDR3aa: CAINFRAANTGELFF

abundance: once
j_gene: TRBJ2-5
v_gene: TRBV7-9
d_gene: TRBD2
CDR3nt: TGTGCCAGCAGCTCCGGACTAGCGGGGGGCCAAGAGACCCAGTACTTC
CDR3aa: CASSSGLAGGQETQYF

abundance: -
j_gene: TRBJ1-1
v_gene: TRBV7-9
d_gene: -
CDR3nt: TGTGCCAGCAGCTCCACCAGGGGATTTTTGGCTGAAGCTTTCTTT
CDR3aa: CASSSTRGFLAEAFF

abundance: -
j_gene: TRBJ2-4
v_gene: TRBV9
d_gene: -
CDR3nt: TGTGCCAGCAGCGTAGATGGTTCCAAAAACATTCAGTACTTC
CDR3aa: CASSVDGSKNIQYF

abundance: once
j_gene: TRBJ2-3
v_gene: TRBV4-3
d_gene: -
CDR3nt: TGCGCCAGCAGCCAAGATGGTTACAGGTTAGGGAGCACAGATACGCAGTATTTT
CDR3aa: CASSQDGYRLGSTDTQYF

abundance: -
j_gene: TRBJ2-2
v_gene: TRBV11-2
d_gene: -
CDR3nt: TGTGCCAGCAGCCCCCAAGGCCTAGCATACACCGGGGAGCTGTTTTTT
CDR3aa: CASSPQGLAYTGELFF

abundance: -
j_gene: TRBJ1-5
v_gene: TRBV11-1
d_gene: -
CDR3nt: TGTGCCAGCAGCTCGGGAGGGGGCAATCAGCCCCAGCATTTT
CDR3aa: CASSSGGGNQPQHF

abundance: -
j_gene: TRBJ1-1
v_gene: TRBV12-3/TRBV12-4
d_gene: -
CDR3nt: TGTGCCAGCAGTTTCAAGGAGAACACTGAAGCTTTCTTT
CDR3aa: CASSFKENTEAFF